The 10 T cell receptor beta chains in this list originate from one sample, sequenced in a study of T cells in Graves' hyperthyroidism and ophthalmopathy (dated by TCRdb to the late 2010s). Receptor libraries were prepared by multiplex PCR. Sequencing instrument: Illumina HiSeq 2000. Amplification of TCR beta CDR3 regions was carried out from RNA transcripts. The first round of RT-PCR for the TCR CDR3 was performed with the HTBI primer set and the Qiagen OneStep RT-PCR kit. TCRdb passed the public sequencing reads through fastp at Q25 and MiXCR, retaining productive beta sequences. Each CDR3 protein gets just one entry, which takes the most common genes and DNA from the rows behind it. The sample data list 300,000 or so distinct CDR3 sequences, and 15% to 20% of these were observed just once. 33% of the sample goes to the ten largest clones. The sequencing input was blood. The receptor set was obtained from a man aged 25 to 45 with Graves' hyperthyroidism.

This clonotype was recorded at least ten times. J is TRBJ1-1 and V is TRBV28, with a weak D call TRBD1 (6 bases). Looked up from germline, CDR1 is MDHEN and CDR2 is SYDVKM. The V end was cut by 7 bases, the J end by 4 bases, with 22 bases between. CDR3 length equals 16 residues. The DNA for the CDR3 is TGTGCCAGCATGTCACCGTCAGGGGCCGGGAGCACTGAAGCTTTCTTT. This gives the protein CASMSPSGAGSTEAFF. Drawing the rest from reference TRBV28 and TRBJ1-1, the complete variable domain is DVKVTQSSRYLVKRTGEKVFLECVQDMDHENMFWYRQDPGLGLRLIYFSYDVKMKEKGDIPEGYSVSREKKERFSLILESASTNQTSMYLCASMSPSGAGSTEAFFGQGTRLTVV.

As for this clonotype: Being one base from a much bigger clone, this may be a read error. V usage is TRBV6-1 and J usage is TRBJ2-1, with D tentatively TRBD1 or TRBD2 (7 bases each). Per germline, CDR1 MNHNS and CDR2 SASEGT. The CDR3 sequence is 14 residues long. V dropped 6 bases and J dropped 9 bases, with 18 bases sitting between them. CDR3 protein: CASSRGGSAPEQFF. The CDR3 DNA reads as TGTGCCAGCAGCAGGGGGGGCTCAGCTCCTGAGCAGTTCTTC.

This clonotype was observed at least ten times. The V and J genes are TRBV7-9 and TRBJ1-1; D is possibly TRBD1 (5 bases). This CDR3 is 13 amino acids long. With 1 base removed from V and 8 bases from J, the gap between germline ends came to 11 bases. Germline V gene lookup returns CDR1 SEHNR and CDR2 FQNEAQ (reference sequence). Here the CDR3 DNA reads TGTGCCAGCAGCTTAGTAGGAGCAGGGGAAGCTTTCTTT. Its translation is CASSLVGAGEAFF.

This clonotype appeared many times. The gene calls are TRBV28 and TRBJ2-1; the match to TRBD2 covers 9 bases. CDR3 length: 15 residues. The V segment lost 6 bases and the J segment 1 base; nucleotides outside the gene matches: 4. The V gene's germline CDR1 is MDHEN and CDR2 SYDVKM. The CDR3 coding sequence is TGTGCCAGCAGCTCGACTAGCGGTTCCTACAATGAGCAGTTCTTC. This encodes CASSSTSGSYNEQFF.

Many counts were recorded for this clonotype. The chain employs TRBV11-2 and TRBJ2-3; D call uncertain. Germline CDR1 and CDR2: SGHAT and FQNNGV. The V and J ends lost 2 bases and 1 base respectively, with 4 bases between them. The CDR3 is 13 amino acids. The CDR3 protein is CASSLQGTDTQYF. For the CDR3, the DNA is TGTGCCAGCAGCTTACAGGGCACAGATACGCAGTATTTT.

This clonotype appeared many times. CDR3 amino acids: CSVSGGSPTGELFF. Here the CDR3 DNA reads TGCAGCGTTTCGGGCGGCAGTCCCACCGGGGAGCTGTTTTTT. The rearrangement links TRBV29-1 to TRBJ2-2; D is unresolved. Trimming removed 5 bases at V and 4 bases at J, with 14 bases between. Germline values: CDR1 SQVTM, CDR2 ANQGSEA. The length of the CDR3 is 14 residues.

As DNA, the CDR3 is TGTGCCAGCAGCTTAGAGGGCGGGAGGGGAGAGACCCAGTACTTC. It is translated as CASSLEGGRGETQYF. The V gene is TRBV7-6, the J gene TRBJ2-5; 9 bases are shared with TRBD2. Germline lookup yields CDR1 SGHVS and CDR2 FNYEAQ. The CDR3 runs 15 residues. V lost 1 base, J lost 4 bases, and 4 bases stayed unmatched.

This clonotype was found a few times. The chain uses TRBV12-5 and TRBJ2-2; 10 bases match TRBD1. Germline V gives CDR1 LGHNT, CDR2 FRNRAP. The CDR3 covers 15 residues. CDR3 bases: TGTGCCTCCGGAGAAGGGACAGGGGACACCGGGGAGCTGTTTTTT. This codes for CASGEGTGDTGELFF. The variable domain in full, with the rest retrieved from reference TRBV12-5 and TRBJ2-2, is DARVTQTPRHKVTEMGQEVTMRCQPILGHNTVFWYRQTMMQGLELLAYFRNRAPLDDSGMPKDRFSAEMPDATLATLKIQPSEPRDSAVYFCASGEGTGDTGELFFGEGSRLTVL.

This clonotype was detected many times. The chain recombines TRBV7-9 with TRBJ1-1; D ambiguous. The CDR3 totals 13 residues. V lost 1 base and J 7 bases, leaving 10 bases between the germline ends. Germline-derived CDR1 and CDR2 are SEHNR and FQNEAQ (reference sequence). The chain's CDR3 is CASSLETENEAFF. The CDR3, as DNA: TGTGCCAGCAGCTTAGAGACGGAAAATGAAGCTTTCTTT.

This clonotype was counted at least ten times. DNA of the CDR3: TGTGCCAGCGAGGTGAACAGCATGAACGAGCAGTACTTC. Residues: CASEVNSMNEQYF. The chain uses TRBV7-2 and TRBJ2-7; D unresolved. Germline loops: CDR1 SGHTA, CDR2 FQGNSA. This CDR3 contains 13 residues. The V end lost 8 bases, the J end lost 5 bases, and 16 bases lay between the germline ends.